This T cell receptor beta chain was recovered during a study of a mutant IDH1 vaccine in newly diagnosed glioma. On this clone: Antigen specificity is unknown.

The method was immunoSEQ multiplex PCR; TCRdb's version includes in-frame clones alone and lacks a portion of them. The data show about 54,000 clones, 80% seen once. Time point defined: week 23, last vaccination. Vaccinated patients received 300 ug of mutant IDH1 20-mer peptide per dose, with topical imiquimod. The CDR3 has 13 residues. CDR1 KGHSY and CDR2 FQNENV come from the germline V gene. V shed 4 bases and J shed 4 bases, with 10 bases lying between them. The sample was PBMCs, taken from a glioma patient whose treatment included an IDH1 peptide vaccine. The TCR sequence derives from a man in his forties or fifties with glioma. The chain joins TRBV16 to TRBJ2-5; perhaps TRBD1 as D (6 bases). The CDR3 region is CASSRGQRETQYF. DNA for the CDR3: TGTGCCAGCAGCCGTGGACAGCGAGAGACCCAGTACTTC.